Below are 22 T cell receptor beta chains sequenced from a single sample in a study of long-term antiretroviral therapy in people with HIV. This was the immunoSEQ v3.0 assay at survey level. The repertoire was sequenced with immunoSEQ multiplex PCR; TCRdb's copy has only in-frame clones and lacks some. The data show 25,000 to 35,000 clones, approximately 96% seen once. This specimen consisted of unsorted PBMCs, obtained 6.6 years after starting antiretroviral therapy. The receptors derive from a man younger than 45 with HIV.

This chain joins TRBV7-9 and TRBJ2-7; 13 bases are a match to TRBD2. V shed 4 bases, J shed 2 bases, and the junction held 2 bases outside the gene matches. Germline assignment: CDR1 SEHNR and CDR2 FQNEAQ (reference sequence). The CDR3 sequence is 15 residues long. This CDR3 reads CASSSGTSGTYEQYF. Written as DNA, the CDR3 is TGTGCCAGCAGCTCCGGGACTAGCGGGACCTACGAGCAGTACTTC.

The chain recombines TRBV11-2 with TRBJ1-6, with 8 bases fitting TRBD1. Germline values: CDR1 SGHAT, CDR2 FQNNGV. CDR3 length: 14 amino acids. The V gene end was trimmed by 1 base and the J gene end by 10 bases; junction bases not matched to a gene: 3. The CDR3 DNA follows: TGTGCCAGCAGCTTAGCAGGGGGCAGATCACCCCTCCACTTT. It codes for CASSLAGGRSPLHF.

The chain has TRBV4-3 and TRBJ2-5, with TRBD2 identical over 9 bases. CDR3 size: 17 residues. V lost 0 bases and J lost 6; bases outside the gene matches: 11. Germline CDR1 reads LGHNA; CDR2 reads YSLEER. The CDR3 sequence is CASSQDLVLAGRKTQYF. The CDR3 bases are TGCGCCAGCAGCCAAGATCTTGTCCTAGCGGGGAGGAAGACCCAGTACTTC.

This sequence joins TRBV29-1 and TRBJ1-5; 7 bases align to TRBD1. This CDR3 contains 14 residues. Trimming cost V 6 bases and J 2 bases; bases outside gene matches: 7. In germline, CDR1 is SQVTM, CDR2 ANQGSEA. The CDR3 here is CSVRDGTGNQPQHF. Here the CDR3 DNA reads TGCAGCGTACGGGATGGGACAGGCAATCAGCCCCAGCATTTT. Together with reference TRBV29-1 and TRBJ1-5, the CDR3 gives the full variable domain: SAVISQKPSRDICQRGTSLTIQCQVDSQVTMMFWYRQQPGQSLTLIATANQGSEATYESGFVIDKFPISRPNLTFSTLTVSNMSPEDSSIYLCSVRDGTGNQPQHFGDGTRLSIL.

The chain combines TRBV9 with TRBJ2-7, with D maybe TRBD1 (6 bases). V lost 4 bases to trimming and J lost 2 bases, with 19 bases between them. The CDR3 loop spans 16 amino acids. CDR1 and CDR2 (germline): SGDLS, YYNGEE. The CDR3 bases are TGTGCCAGCAGCCCCGCCCCTGGGGCAGGGGCCTACGAGCAGTACTTC. Translation gives CASSPAPGAGAYEQYF.

This sequence joins TRBV30 and TRBJ1-1, with D possibly matching TRBD1 (5 bases). There are 14 residues in the CDR3. The germline V and J ends were trimmed by 1 base and 7 bases, with 16 bases remaining between them. Looked up from germline, CDR1 is GTSNPN and CDR2 is SVGIG (reference sequence). This CDR3 reads CAWSGDPFDHEAFF. The CDR3 bases are TGTGCCTGGAGTGGGGACCCTTTTGACCATGAAGCTTTCTTT. The entire variable domain, with the rest obtained from reference TRBV30 and TRBJ1-1, is as follows: SQTIHQWPATLVQPVGSPLSLECTVEGTSNPNLYWYRQAAGRGLQLLFYSVGIGQISSEVPQNLSASRPQDRQFILSSKKLLLSDSGFYLCAWSGDPFDHEAFFGQGTRLTVV.

The rearrangement joins TRBV7-2 to TRBJ2-7, with D maybe TRBD1 (5 bases). V lost 6 bases to trimming and J lost 2 bases, with 11 bases between them. The CDR3 totals 13 residues. Germline-derived CDR1 and CDR2 are SGHTA and FQGNSA. The CDR3 DNA follows: TGTGCCAGCAGTACACAGGAACCCTACGAGCAGTACTTC. As protein: CASSTQEPYEQYF.

The chain is built from TRBV28 and TRBJ2-1; 11 bases are a match to TRBD2. Germline CDR1 reads MDHEN; CDR2 reads SYDVKM. J gave up 5 bases and V 6 bases, and 6 bases lay outside the gene matches. The CDR3 extends over 15 amino acids. CDR3 region: CASSRLAGKDNEQFF. The CDR3 DNA reads as TGTGCCAGCAGCAGACTAGCGGGAAAGGACAATGAGCAGTTCTTC.

This sequence joins TRBV6-5 and TRBJ2-2; a possible D gene is TRBD2 (7 bases). This CDR3 comprises 16 residues. V was trimmed by 4 bases and J by 4 bases, leaving 16 bases between them. The germline V gene has CDR1 MNHEY and CDR2 SVGAGI. DNA of the CDR3: TGTGCCAGCAGTTTATCCGGGGGGCCTAGCACCGGGGAGCTGTTTTTT. Translating gives CASSLSGGPSTGELFF.

This chain connects TRBV7-2 to TRBJ1-4, with 7 bases lining up with TRBD1. V shed 2 bases and J 12 bases; nucleotides not matched to a gene: 9. In germline, CDR1 is SGHTA, CDR2 FQGNSA. This CDR3 comprises 14 residues. The CDR3 DNA reads as TGTGCCAGCAGCTTAACCCGACGACAGGGTGAACTGTTTTTT. Translation gives CASSLTRRQGELFF.

This chain joins TRBV19 and TRBJ1-2; D possibly corresponds to TRBD1 (6 bases). Per germline, CDR1 LNHDA and CDR2 SQIVND (reference sequence). Between the trimmed V and J ends, which lost 6 bases and 8 bases, there was a span of 16 bases. The CDR3 consists of 13 residues. The CDR3 sequence: CASSLFGGRGYTF. In DNA form, the CDR3 reads TGTGCCAGTAGCCTATTCGGGGGCCGGGGCTACACCTTC.

This chain uses TRBV10-1 with TRBJ2-5; D ambiguous. V was shortened by 1 base and J by 0 bases, with 12 bases between the two germline ends. CDR1 and CDR2 from the germline V gene are WNHNN and SYGVQD (reference sequence). The CDR3 has 16 amino acids. The CDR3 is CASSEWAETNQETQYF. The CDR3 DNA reads as TGCGCCAGCAGTGAGTGGGCAGAAACTAACCAAGAGACCCAGTACTTC.

The chain couples TRBV4-3 to TRBJ2-1; D call uncertain. The CDR3 runs to 15 residues. Trimming left V 3 bases short and J 0 bases short, with 9 bases between. CDR1 LGHNA and CDR2 YSLEER come from the germline V gene. The CDR3 is CASSHSGVSYNEQFF. DNA of the CDR3: TGCGCCAGCAGCCACTCAGGAGTCTCCTACAATGAGCAGTTCTTC.

The chain links TRBV5-4 to TRBJ1-1, with a possible D match to TRBD1 (6 bases). V was trimmed by 0 bases and J by 6 bases, leaving 18 bases between them. The CDR3 is 16 residues long. The germline CDR1 and CDR2 sequences are SGHNT and YYREEE (reference sequence). In nucleotides, the CDR3 is TGTGCCAGCAGCTTGGCGGGGGGACAAGCGAAAGCTGAAGCTTTCTTT. This gives the protein CASSLAGGQAKAEAFF.

This chain connects TRBV6-1 to TRBJ1-2; D gene ambiguous. CDR3 size: 14 residues. CDR1 MNHNS and CDR2 SASEGT come from the germline V gene. V was clipped by 4 bases and J by 1 base, with 10 bases between them. In nucleotides, the CDR3 is TGTGCCAGCAGTGTTGGCCCCTTTAACTATGGCTACACCTTC. It codes for CASSVGPFNYGYTF.

Remarks on this clone: Other DNA sequences in the sample encode the same CDR3. The chain couples TRBV5-1 to TRBJ1-2; D gene unclear. Trimming removed 0 bases from V and 2 bases from J, with 5 bases in between. Germline CDR1 is SGHRS and CDR2 is YFSETQ. The CDR3 length is 13 residues. CDR3 sequence reads: CASSLGTNYGYTF. DNA of the CDR3: TGCGCCAGCAGCTTGGGCACCAACTATGGCTACACCTTC.

The chain combines TRBV4-1 with TRBJ1-2, with a tentative D call TRBD1 (5 bases). Germline V gene lookup returns CDR1 MGHRA and CDR2 YSYEKL. The CDR3 length is 17 residues. V was trimmed by 2 bases and J by 7 bases, leaving 23 bases between them. CDR3 DNA sequence: TGCGCCAGCAGCCAACCCTACAGAAGGACATCTTGGTCTGGCTACACCTTC. It encodes CASSQPYRRTSWSGYTF.

The chain is built from TRBV5-6 and TRBJ1-1; no clear D gene. CDR1 is SGHDT, CDR2 YYEEEE, per germline. The V end was cut by 1 base, the J end by 1 base, with 5 bases between. CDR3 length equals 13 residues. The CDR3 coding sequence is TGTGCCAGCAGCTTGCTTGGGAACACTGAAGCTTTCTTT. This codes for CASSLLGNTEAFF.

CDR3 sequence reads: CASSDTTVNEKLFF. CDR3 nucleotide sequence: TGTGCCAGCAGTGACACGACAGTCAATGAAAAACTGTTTTTT. The rearrangement joins TRBV6-1 to TRBJ1-4, with D perhaps TRBD1 (5 bases). Germline CDR1 and CDR2: MNHNS and SASEGT. Trimming removed 3 bases from V and 5 bases from J, with 10 bases in between. CDR3 length equals 14 residues.

The chain joins TRBV7-9 to TRBJ2-7; no firm D call. V lost 2 bases and J 6 bases, leaving 5 bases between the germline ends. There are 11 residues in the CDR3. Germline CDR1 SEHNR, CDR2 FQNEAQ (reference sequence). For the CDR3, the DNA is TGTGCCAGCAGCTTAATCTCCGAGCAGTACTTC. Protein product: CASSLISEQYF.

The rearrangement uses TRBV6-1 and TRBJ2-7; no definite D call. The CDR3 has 16 residues. Germline CDR1 MNHNS, CDR2 SASEGT. V dropped 2 bases and J dropped 2 bases, with 16 bases sitting between them. The CDR3: CASSEWEVSATYEQYF. CDR3 sequence (DNA): TGTGCCAGCAGTGAATGGGAAGTAAGCGCAACCTACGAGCAGTACTTC.

V is TRBV30 and J is TRBJ1-2; D not resolved. The germline V gene encodes CDR1 GTSNPN and CDR2 SVGIG (reference sequence). The CDR3 covers 12 residues. V gave up 0 bases and J gave up 2 bases, with 4 bases separating them. The CDR3, as DNA: TGTGCCTGGAGTGTAACCAACTATGGCTACACCTTC. Translating gives CAWSVTNYGYTF.